These 14 T cell receptor beta chains came from one sample sequenced in a study of shared clonotypes between healthy human individuals. The method was immunoSEQ multiplex PCR; TCRdb's version includes in-frame clones alone and lacks a portion of them. Found here are about 2.2 million clones, 90% to 95% of them singletons; the top ten hold under 2%. CD45RO-negative cells were positively selected for CCR7, leaving out terminally differentiated effector memory CD45RA+ cells. The sample taken for sequencing was naive CD8+ T cells from PBMCs. These receptors were obtained from a man between 18 and 29 years old in good health. Some clones in this sample may be carry-over from other donors' samples.

This rearrangement joins TRBV28 to TRBJ1-3, with D maybe TRBD1 (5 bases). Germline V lookup: CDR1 MDHEN, CDR2 SYDVKM. The V gene lost 2 bases and the J gene lost 2 bases, with 7 bases spanning the gap. This CDR3 spans 14 amino acids. CDR3 loop: CASSLRGAGNTIYF. CDR3 sequence (DNA): TGTGCCAGCAGTTTAAGGGGAGCTGGAAACACCATATATTTT. Combining the CDR3 with reference TRBV28 and TRBJ1-3 gives the whole variable domain DVKVTQSSRYLVKRTGEKVFLECVQDMDHENMFWYRQDPGLGLRLIYFSYDVKMKEKGDIPEGYSVSREKKERFSLILESASTNQTSMYLCASSLRGAGNTIYFGEGSWLTVV.

This clone was seen only once. CDR3 in amino acids: CASSWTGLVPFF. The DNA for the CDR3 is TGTGCCAGCAGCTGGACCGGGCTCGTACCGTTTTTT. The rearrangement uses TRBV28 and TRBJ1-4, with D uncertain. The CDR3 contains 12 residues. Germline V gene sequence: CDR1 MDHEN, CDR2 SYDVKM. Between the trimmed V and J ends, which lost 6 bases and 16 bases, there was a span of 18 bases.

The table lists this clone with a count of one. The rearrangement uses TRBV25-1 and TRBJ2-5, with TRBD1 identical over 7 bases. Germline CDR1 is MGHDK and CDR2 is SYGVNS. The CDR3 spans 13 residues. The V segment lost 5 bases and the J segment 3 bases; nucleotides outside the gene matches: 3. In DNA form, the CDR3 reads TGTGCCAGCAGTAATGACAGGGAAGAGACCCAGTACTTC. Amino acid sequence: CASSNDREETQYF.

The chain uses TRBV19 and TRBJ1-1; no clear D gene. The CDR3 sequence is 14 residues long. The germline V gene has CDR1 LNHDA and CDR2 SQIVND (reference sequence). Trimming left V 2 bases short and J 0 bases short, with 7 bases between. The CDR3 loop is CASSIRELNTEAFF. The CDR3 bases are TGTGCCAGTAGTATAAGGGAGCTGAACACTGAAGCTTTCTTT.

V usage is TRBV7-9 and J usage is TRBJ2-1, with 10 bases aligning to TRBD2. The V and J ends lost 6 bases and 9 bases, in that order; junction bases with no gene match: 14. CDR1 is SEHNR, CDR2 FQNEAQ, per germline (reference sequence). This CDR3 is 16 amino acids long. DNA for the CDR3: TGTGCCAGCAGTCCGCCGACTAGCGGGTTTCTAGGTGAGCAGTTCTTC. It codes for CASSPPTSGFLGEQFF.

This chain uses TRBV7-6 with TRBJ2-2; 9 bases align to TRBD1. CDR3 length: 16 amino acids. Per the germline V gene, CDR1 is SGHVS and CDR2 is FNYEAQ. The ends lost 5 bases at V and 6 bases at J; junction bases unmatched: 10. DNA for the CDR3: TGTGCCAGCAGCCCAACCGGGACAGGGCGCGCCGGGGAGCTGTTTTTT. Amino acid sequence: CASSPTGTGRAGELFF.

This rearrangement joins TRBV7-8 to TRBJ1-1; unclear D gene. CDR3 length: 16 residues. The V end was cut by 5 bases, the J end by 1 base, with 17 bases between. CDR1 and CDR2 from the germline V gene are SGHVS and FQNEAQ. Written as DNA, the CDR3 is TGTGCCAGCAGCGCGACCCCCGCAGGCCCGAACACTGAAGCTTTCTTT. This translates into CASSATPAGPNTEAFF.

The chain combines TRBV7-6 with TRBJ2-2; no reliable D call. This CDR3 spans 14 amino acids. The V gene's germline CDR1 is SGHVS and CDR2 FNYEAQ. Trimming cost V 5 bases and J 5 bases, with 12 bases left between them. DNA for the CDR3: TGTGCCAGCAGCCCCCGTGGGCAGACCGGGGAGCTGTTTTTT. It encodes CASSPRGQTGELFF.

The gene calls are TRBV29-1 and TRBJ1-3, with D unresolved. Trimming took off 2 bases at V and 0 bases at J, with 11 bases between the two ends. Germline CDR1 reads SQVTM; CDR2 reads ANQGSEA. This CDR3 spans 15 amino acids. The CDR3 protein is CSVEQNIYSGNTIYF. The CDR3 DNA reads as TGCAGCGTTGAACAAAATATCTACTCTGGAAACACCATATATTTT.

The V gene is TRBV19, the J gene TRBJ2-7, with D perhaps TRBD1 (5 bases). Trimming shortened V by 9 bases and J by 0 bases, and 15 bases separated the two germline ends. The CDR3 consists of 14 residues. Germline-derived CDR1 and CDR2 are LNHDA and SQIVND (reference sequence). CDR3 sequence reads: CASSWGLTSYEQYF. CDR3 bases: TGTGCCAGCAGTTGGGGCCTTACCTCCTACGAGCAGTACTTC.

The chain links TRBV27 to TRBJ2-4; 7 positions match TRBD2. V shed 4 bases and J 0 bases; nucleotides not matched to a gene: 9. This CDR3 contains 17 residues. The germline V gene has CDR1 MNHEY and CDR2 SMNVEV (reference sequence). The CDR3 sequence: CASSSLSSGPAKNIQYF. CDR3 bases: TGTGCCAGCAGTTCCCTCTCTAGCGGCCCAGCCAAAAACATTCAGTACTTC.

CDR3 amino acids: CASSVEGGLETQYF. CDR3 DNA sequence: TGTGCCAGCAGCGTAGAGGGGGGCTTGGAGACCCAGTACTTC. The chain combines TRBV9 with TRBJ2-5; D could derive from TRBD1 or TRBD2 (6 bases each). V was cut by 0 bases and J by 5 bases, with 11 bases left in between. The length of the CDR3 is 14 residues. The germline V gene encodes CDR1 SGDLS and CDR2 YYNGEE.

About this clone itself: In the same sample, other DNA sequences code for this CDR3. The V gene is TRBV19, the J gene TRBJ2-7, with TRBD1 identical over 9 bases. Germline V CDR1 and CDR2: LNHDA, SQIVND (reference sequence). This CDR3 region has 14 residues. Trimming took 3 bases from V and 4 from J; bases not matched to a gene: 4. The CDR3 DNA is TGTGCCAGTAGTATCCGGGGACAGGGTTACGAGCAGTACTTC. Translated: CASSIRGQGYEQYF.

The chain links TRBV19 to TRBJ2-2; a possible D gene is TRBD2 (5 bases). The germline V gene has CDR1 LNHDA and CDR2 SQIVND (reference sequence). The CDR3 loop spans 16 amino acids. V dropped 1 base and J dropped 4 bases, with 13 bases sitting between them. CDR3 coding DNA: TGTGCCAGTAGTATAGTACAGCGGAGTACCACCGGGGAGCTGTTTTTT. Translating it yields CASSIVQRSTTGELFF.